Each of the 5 T cell receptor beta chains below was sequenced from the same sample in a study of CD4 T cells in relation to SARS-CoV-2 and coronaviruses. Some clones are missing from TCRdb's copy, which holds only in-frame ones; the method was immunoSEQ multiplex PCR. The sample has some 28,000 clones, roughly 69% seen once. Before the COVID-19 pandemic, during about 2011-2019, CD4+ T cells were taken from unexposed donors. After about 11 days of culture, CD4+ T cells were isolated. Which antigens these TCRs recognize remains unknown. Sequencing was performed on CD4+ T cells from PBMCs, cultured in vitro. The receptor source for this set is a human donor in good health.

This clone was found a few times. The chain employs TRBV18 and TRBJ1-5; D might be TRBD1 (6 bases). Between the trimmed V and J ends, which lost 2 bases and 0 bases, there was a span of 11 bases. The CDR3 has 16 amino acids. CDR1 is KGHSH, CDR2 LQKENI, per germline. This chain's CDR3 is CASSPSGESSNQPQHF. The CDR3 nucleotides read TGTGCCAGCTCACCATCAGGGGAGTCTAGCAATCAGCCCCAGCATTTT.

The rearrangement links TRBV7-2 to TRBJ2-3; the match to TRBD2 covers 9 bases. Germline V lookup: CDR1 SGHTA, CDR2 FQGNSA. The CDR3 runs to 15 residues. Trimming cost V 6 bases and J 2 bases; bases outside gene matches: 6. The DNA of the CDR3 is TGTGCCAGCAGGGCGACTAGCGGATACACAGATACGCAGTATTTT. Protein sequence: CASRATSGYTDTQYF.

The CDR3 DNA reads as TGTGCCAGTAGTACCGCGCGGGGCGCCCAGCCCCAGCATTTT. It is translated as CASSTARGAQPQHF. This rearrangement joins TRBV19 to TRBJ1-5; weak D call: TRBD1 (5 bases). Germline lookup yields CDR1 LNHDA and CDR2 SQIVND (reference sequence). V shed 4 bases and J shed 7 bases, with 14 bases lying between them. This CDR3 comprises 14 residues.

The chain links TRBV4-3 to TRBJ2-5; D may be TRBD2 (6 bases). The CDR3 extends over 13 amino acids. Germline assignment: CDR1 LGHNA and CDR2 YSLEER. V lost 3 bases, J lost 5 bases, and 10 bases lay in between. CDR3 sequence reads: CASSHSGGETQYF. The CDR3 coding sequence is TGCGCCAGCAGCCACTCCGGAGGGGAGACCCAGTACTTC.

This clone was recorded a few times. This rearrangement joins TRBV30 to TRBJ1-5; no firm D call. Germline values: CDR1 GTSNPN, CDR2 SVGIG (reference sequence). Trimming removed 2 bases at V and 2 bases at J, with 7 bases between. This CDR3 contains 13 residues. In DNA form, the CDR3 reads TGTGCCTGGAGTATAAATGGCAATCAGCCCCAGCATTTT. It encodes CAWSINGNQPQHF. Full variable domain (remainder filled in from reference TRBV30 and TRBJ1-5): SQTIHQWPATLVQPVGSPLSLECTVEGTSNPNLYWYRQAAGRGLQLLFYSVGIGQISSEVPQNLSASRPQDRQFILSSKKLLLSDSGFYLCAWSINGNQPQHFGDGTRLSIL.